This passage covers 24 T cell receptor beta chains from one sample sequenced in a study of T cell responses to AZD1222 COVID-19 vaccine. Data came from immunoSEQ multiplex PCR; TCRdb stores just in-frame clones and leaves some out. This table holds about 160,000 clones, approximately 94% found once. Sequencing used peripheral blood, obtained 28 days after the second AZD1222 dose. The source is an adult who received the AZD1222 COVID-19 vaccine.

The gene calls are TRBV5-1 and TRBJ2-2; D remains ambiguous. Trimming took 5 bases from V and 0 from J, leaving 8 bases between them. CDR3 length equals 14 residues. CDR1 SGHRS and CDR2 YFSETQ come from the germline V gene. The CDR3 region is CASRSGPNTGELFF. DNA of the CDR3: TGCGCCAGCAGATCGGGCCCGAACACCGGGGAGCTGTTTTTT.

The chain employs TRBV6-1 and TRBJ1-6; the D gene is possibly TRBD1 (5 bases). Germline CDR1 is MNHNS and CDR2 is SASEGT. The CDR3 extends over 15 amino acids. V was shortened by 0 bases and J by 8 bases, with 11 bases between the two germline ends. The CDR3 DNA sequence: TGTGCCAGCAGTGAAGCGGGGGGGAAGGATTCACCCCTCCACTTT. This sequence encodes CASSEAGGKDSPLHF.

J is TRBJ2-7 and V is TRBV5-4; 9 bases fit TRBD2. The CDR3 has 17 amino acids. CDR1 is SGHNT, CDR2 YYREEE, per germline (reference sequence). V lost 4 bases, J lost 7 bases, and 18 bases stayed unmatched. CDR3 bases: TGTGCCAGCAGCCCGTGGGGGGGACTAGCCCGGGGGAGAGAGCAGTACTTC. Amino acids: CASSPWGGLARGREQYF.

The chain is built from TRBV19 and TRBJ2-1, with 14 bases lining up with TRBD2. The length of the CDR3 is 14 residues. V was pared by 7 bases and J by 8 bases, with 4 bases of the junction left unmatched. CDR1 is LNHDA, CDR2 SQIVND, per germline (reference sequence). The CDR3 here is CASTGTSGSYEQFF. CDR3 in DNA: TGTGCCAGTACTGGGACTAGCGGGAGTTATGAGCAGTTCTTC.

The chain employs TRBV6-5 and TRBJ1-3; D is unresolved. The V end was cut by 4 bases, the J end by 8 bases, with 9 bases between. There are 12 residues in the CDR3. The germline V gene encodes CDR1 MNHEY and CDR2 SVGAGI. This CDR3 is CASSFFGYTIYF. The CDR3 DNA is TGTGCCAGCAGTTTCTTCGGTTACACCATATATTTT.

This clone was picked up one time. V and J are TRBV12-3 or TRBV12-4 and TRBJ2-2; the D gene is possibly TRBD2 (6 bases). Deletions cut 6 bases from V and 1 base from J, with 6 bases between. The CDR3 contains 13 residues. The CDR3, as DNA: TGTGCCAGCAGGACTAGGAACACCGGGGAGCTGTTTTTT. Translating it yields CASRTRNTGELFF.

This chain connects TRBV7-2 to TRBJ2-1; the D is unclear. With 2 bases removed from V and 4 bases from J, the gap between germline ends came to 9 bases. The CDR3 sequence is 14 residues long. CDR1 SGHTA and CDR2 FQGNSA come from the germline V gene. The CDR3 DNA follows: TGTGCCAGCAGCTTAATCGGCATATACAATGAGCAGTTCTTC. This translates into CASSLIGIYNEQFF.

The chain carries TRBV5-1 and TRBJ2-1; D may be TRBD1 (5 bases). This CDR3 is 18 amino acids long. Germline V lookup: CDR1 SGHRS, CDR2 YFSETQ. Trimming took off 0 bases at V and 12 bases at J, with 28 bases between the two ends. CDR3 sequence: CASSLGRTERGSAGRQFF. The CDR3 nucleotides are TGCGCCAGCAGCTTGGGGCGCACGGAAAGAGGTTCAGCAGGGCGGCAGTTCTTC.

The chain carries TRBV5-6 and TRBJ2-1, with a weak D call TRBD2 (7 bases). V dropped 4 bases and J dropped 8 bases, with 16 bases sitting between them. The CDR3 runs to 14 residues. Germline V gives CDR1 SGHDT, CDR2 YYEEEE. CDR3: CASSLGGGTDEQFF. In DNA, the CDR3 is TGTGCCAGCAGCCTTGGGGGGGGCACGGATGAGCAGTTCTTC.

The V and J genes are TRBV5-1 and TRBJ2-1; 10 bases are shared with TRBD2. The V gene's germline CDR1 is SGHRS and CDR2 YFSETQ. Losses at the gene ends were 2 bases for V and 4 bases for J; bases not matched to a gene: 3. The CDR3 sequence is 15 residues long. The CDR3, as DNA: TGCGCCAGCAGCTTACAACTAGCGGGGTACAATGAGCAGTTCTTC. Translation gives CASSLQLAGYNEQFF.

The chain uses TRBV18 and TRBJ1-1, with no clear D. Germline CDR1 and CDR2: KGHSH and LQKENI. The CDR3 has 13 residues. V lost 3 bases, J lost 0 bases, and 5 bases lay in between. The CDR3 coding sequence is TGTGCCAGCTCACCTGGGGTGAACACTGAAGCTTTCTTT. Translated: CASSPGVNTEAFF.

The chain combines TRBV14 with TRBJ2-2; no firm D call. The germline V gene encodes CDR1 SGHDN and CDR2 FVKESK. This CDR3 region has 14 residues. V was cut by 2 bases and J by 7 bases, with 11 bases left in between. In DNA form, the CDR3 reads TGTGCCAGCAGCCAACAAACACCTCGCGGGGAGCTGTTTTTT. Its translation is CASSQQTPRGELFF.

V and J are TRBV7-8 and TRBJ2-2, with 8 bases fitting TRBD2. V lost 6 bases, J lost 3 bases, and 6 bases stayed unmatched. The CDR3 sequence is 15 residues long. Per the germline V gene, CDR1 is SGHVS and CDR2 is FQNEAQ. The CDR3 bases are TGTGCCAGCAGACGTACTAGCGGTTACACCGGGGAGCTGTTTTTT. Protein product: CASRRTSGYTGELFF.

V usage is TRBV12-5 and J usage is TRBJ2-1; D is unclear. Germline lookup yields CDR1 LGHNT and CDR2 FRNRAP. CDR3 size: 13 residues. V gave up 0 bases and J gave up 9 bases, with 9 bases separating them. In DNA form, the CDR3 reads TGTGCTAGTGGTTTGGTACGGATCAGTGAGCAGTTCTTC. Its translation: CASGLVRISEQFF.

The chain combines TRBV19 with TRBJ2-7; D unclear. This CDR3 contains 13 residues. CDR1 is LNHDA and CDR2 is SQIVND in the germline V gene (reference sequence). V was pared by 3 bases and J by 3 bases, with 9 bases between. The CDR3 loop reads CASSIGRSYEQYF. CDR3 nucleotides: TGTGCCAGTAGTATTGGGCGGAGCTACGAGCAGTACTTC.

The V call is TRBV27, the J call TRBJ1-2; a weak D match, TRBD1 (6 bases). Germline loops: CDR1 MNHEY, CDR2 SMNVEV (reference sequence). The CDR3 length is 16 residues. Trimming took off 7 bases at V and 8 bases at J, with 26 bases between the two ends. CDR3 bases: TGTGCCAGCACGTCTACCAGGGGACAACTCAGTGGGGGCTACACCTTC. Translation gives CASTSTRGQLSGGYTF.

This chain connects TRBV11-2 to TRBJ1-2; no reliable D call. The CDR3 runs to 13 residues. Germline CDR1 is SGHAT and CDR2 is FQNNGV. Trimming took off 3 bases at V and 4 bases at J, with 9 bases between the two ends. This CDR3 reads CASSLAELYGYTF. In nucleotides, the CDR3 is TGTGCCAGCAGCTTGGCGGAACTCTATGGCTACACCTTC.

V gene TRBV4-1 combines with J gene TRBJ1-4; D gene uncertain. Germline CDR1 is MGHRA and CDR2 is YSYEKL. This CDR3 is built from 15 residues. V gave up 2 bases and J gave up 5 bases, with 12 bases separating them. The CDR3 reads CASSQRVHANEKLFF. As DNA, the CDR3 is TGCGCCAGCAGCCAAAGGGTACACGCGAATGAAAAACTGTTTTTT.

This clone was detected once. This chain uses TRBV6-2 or TRBV6-3 with TRBJ2-1, with D perhaps matching TRBD2 (5 bases). Germline V lookup: CDR1 MNHEY, CDR2 SVGEGT. Trimming removed 0 bases from V and 0 bases from J, with 24 bases in between. The CDR3 extends over 21 amino acids. CDR3 protein: CASSYSSRPVGVLSSYNEQFF. CDR3 DNA: TGTGCCAGCAGTTACTCGAGTAGACCGGTCGGGGTTCTAAGCTCCTACAATGAGCAGTTCTTC.

This clone was detected once. The chain couples TRBV10-3 to TRBJ2-3; D unclear. Germline-derived CDR1 and CDR2 are ENHRY and SYGVKD. CDR3 size: 12 residues. The V gene lost 5 bases and the J gene lost 0 bases, with 3 bases spanning the gap. CDR3 DNA sequence: TGTGCCATCAGTCCTAGCACAGATACGCAGTATTTT. Protein: CAISPSTDTQYF.

V usage is TRBV5-1 and J usage is TRBJ2-1; D is uncertain. Germline V CDR1 and CDR2: SGHRS, YFSETQ. Trimming left V 5 bases short and J 1 base short, with 13 bases between. This CDR3 is built from 15 residues. The CDR3, as DNA: TGCGCCAGCAGATTAGGAGCCCATTCCTACAATGAGCAGTTCTTC. Translation gives CASRLGAHSYNEQFF.

CDR3 sequence: CASSQGRGGSYNEQFF. The CDR3 coding sequence is TGTGCCAGCAGCCAAGGGAGGGGGGGATCCTACAATGAGCAGTTCTTC. This chain uses TRBV4-2 with TRBJ2-1; D may be TRBD2 (7 bases). The ends were cut back, 1 base at V and 1 base at J, with 11 bases in the middle. The CDR3 is 16 residues long. Germline V gives CDR1 LGHNA, CDR2 YNFKEQ.

The chain recombines TRBV5-4 with TRBJ1-2, with D perhaps matching TRBD1 (5 bases). Trimming took 5 bases from V and 7 from J, leaving 12 bases between them. Germline V CDR1 and CDR2: SGHNT, YYREEE (reference sequence). CDR3 length equals 12 residues. CDR3 DNA sequence: TGTGCCAGCAGTACAGGACCCGGTGGCTACACCTTC. Its protein is CASSTGPGGYTF.

This clone was counted only a few times. The gene calls are TRBV11-1 and TRBJ2-7, with TRBD1 as a possible D gene (6 bases). The CDR3 extends over 15 amino acids. Germline CDR1 SGHAT, CDR2 FQDESV (reference sequence). V was trimmed by 1 base and J by 0 bases, leaving 10 bases between them. CDR3 region: CASSLGLGHSYEQYF. As DNA, the CDR3 is TGTGCCAGCAGCTTAGGTCTGGGACACTCCTACGAGCAGTACTTC.